The 15 T cell receptor beta chains presented below share a single source sample, sequenced in a study of CD8 T cells in Susac syndrome. RNA amounts of roughly 0.45 to 1 ug underwent reverse transcription with random hexamers. TCRdb processed the immunoSEQ multiplex PCR reads anew with MiXCR; each CDR3 protein has one entry. The sample carries 80,000 or so distinct CDR3 sequences, around 93% recorded once. Sequences were obtained from CD4+ T cells from PBMCs. Receptor source: a human donor with Susac syndrome.

The rearrangement uses TRBV14 and TRBJ2-5; D is perhaps TRBD1 (5 bases). The CDR3 length is 13 residues. Germline assignment: CDR1 SGHDN and CDR2 FVKESK. V shed 5 bases and J shed 2 bases, with 9 bases lying between them. The CDR3 region is CASSAGLQETQYF. The DNA of the CDR3 is TGTGCCAGCAGCGCAGGGTTACAAGAGACCCAGTACTTC.

V gene TRBV4-3 combines with J gene TRBJ1-4; D unresolved. V lost 0 bases and J lost 10, with 18 bases in between. Germline CDR1 reads LGHNA; CDR2 reads YSLEER. The CDR3 contains 16 residues. The CDR3 DNA reads TGCGCCAGCAGCCAAGACGGCGGGGTGGCAGTACGAAAACTGTTTTTT. It specifies CASSQDGGVAVRKLFF.

In nucleotides, the CDR3 is TGTGCCAGCAGCTCCCCGTTGTCTGAAGCTTTCTTT. Translation gives CASSSPLSEAFF. This chain joins TRBV7-2 and TRBJ1-1; no reliable D call. CDR3 size: 12 residues. The ends were cut back, 4 bases at V and 6 bases at J, with 9 bases in the middle. Looked up from germline, CDR1 is SGHTA and CDR2 is FQGNSA.

In its sample, this clonotype was seen once. V and J are TRBV2 and TRBJ2-7, with 8 bases fitting TRBD2. The CDR3 runs 15 residues. Losses at the gene ends were 4 bases for V and 2 bases for J; bases not matched to a gene: 7. Per germline, CDR1 SNHLY and CDR2 FYNNEI. DNA for the CDR3: TGTGCCAGCAGTGTAGAGGTGCGGGGGGCCTACGAGCAGTACTTC. Amino acids: CASSVEVRGAYEQYF.

V and J are TRBV7-8 and TRBJ1-1; D might be TRBD1 (5 bases). The length of the CDR3 is 16 residues. Germline CDR1 and CDR2: SGHVS and FQNEAQ. V lost 5 bases and J 0 bases, leaving 16 bases between the germline ends. DNA for the CDR3: TGTGCCAGCAGCCGCGCACCTACAGGTCTGAACACTGAAGCTTTCTTT. The encoded protein is CASSRAPTGLNTEAFF.

The rearrangement uses TRBV3-1 and TRBJ2-7; D not certain. Germline CDR1 and CDR2: LGHDT and YNNKEL (reference sequence). With 1 base removed from V and 7 bases from J, the gap between germline ends came to 5 bases. The CDR3 has 11 amino acids. For the CDR3, the DNA is TGTGCCAGCAGCCAAGCCTTGGAGCAGTACTTC. Protein: CASSQALEQYF.

The chain links TRBV5-1 to TRBJ2-7; D gene ambiguous. The CDR3 totals 15 residues. CDR1 and CDR2 (germline): SGHRS, YFSETQ. Trimming pared 4 bases from V and 4 bases from J, leaving 18 bases between. CDR3 sequence (DNA): TGCGCCAGCAGCCCCTTCCTTAACCCTGCATACGAGCAGTACTTC. Its protein is CASSPFLNPAYEQYF. Filled out from reference TRBV5-1 and TRBJ2-7, the complete variable domain reads KAGVTQTPRYLIKTRGQQVTLSCSPISGHRSVSWYQQTPGQGLQFLFEYFSETQRNKGNFPGRFSGRQFSNSRSEMNVSTLELGDSALYLCASSPFLNPAYEQYFGPGTRLTVT.

As DNA, the CDR3 is TGTGCCAGCAGTCCTCCGGGACAGCGCCTCGAGCAGTACTTC. Its protein is CASSPPGQRLEQYF. The V gene is TRBV6-6, the J gene TRBJ2-7, with 7 nucleotides matching TRBD1. The trim removed 5 bases at V and 6 bases at J, leaving 10 bases unmatched. CDR1 is MNHNY and CDR2 is SVGAGI in the germline V gene (reference sequence). The CDR3 has 14 residues.

The V gene is TRBV12-3 or TRBV12-4, the J gene TRBJ1-1; no firm D call. The CDR3 spans 11 residues. V lost 6 bases and J 7 bases, leaving 9 bases between the germline ends. DNA for the CDR3: TGTGCCAGCAGGTCCGGGATTGAAGCTTTCTTT. Protein product: CASRSGIEAFF.

The rearrangement links TRBV6-6 to TRBJ1-6; no reliable D call. Trimming removed 1 base from V and 10 bases from J, with 17 bases in between. This CDR3 has 16 amino acids. CDR1 and CDR2 (germline): MNHNY, SVGAGI (reference sequence). CDR3 DNA: TGTGCCAGCAGTTACTGGAATCTCCAGGACCGATCACCCCTCCACTTT. It encodes CASSYWNLQDRSPLHF.

This chain connects TRBV29-1 to TRBJ2-5, with D unclear. V lost 7 bases, J lost 3 bases, and 18 bases lay in between. Germline V gene sequence: CDR1 SQVTM, CDR2 ANQGSEA. The CDR3 extends over 14 amino acids. The CDR3 DNA is TGCAGCGGAGCCGGGCGGAATCCTAAAGAGACCCAGTACTTC. Amino acid sequence: CSGAGRNPKETQYF.

The rearrangement joins TRBV5-4 to TRBJ2-2; 9 bases line up with TRBD1. The V gene's germline CDR1 is SGHNT and CDR2 YYREEE (reference sequence). With V trimmed by 4 bases and J by 1 base, 8 bases remained unmatched. The CDR3 length is 17 residues. DNA for the CDR3: TGTGCCAGCAGCCCCCCCCGGGACAGGGTGAACACCGGGGAGCTGTTTTTT. Protein: CASSPPRDRVNTGELFF.

The chain carries TRBV4-2 and TRBJ2-3; D is unresolved. The CDR3 contains 14 residues. The V end lost 0 bases, the J end lost 6 bases, and 10 bases lay between the germline ends. The germline V gene encodes CDR1 LGHNA and CDR2 YNFKEQ. The CDR3 reads CASSQEVSPDTQYF. Here the CDR3 DNA reads TGTGCCAGCAGCCAAGAGGTTAGCCCGGATACGCAGTATTTT.

The chain recombines TRBV2 with TRBJ1-4, with TRBD1 identical over 7 bases. From germline, CDR1 is SNHLY and CDR2 FYNNEI. V trimming: 6 bases; J trimming: 4 bases; junction bases outside the gene matches: 5. The CDR3 is made up of 14 amino acids. This chain's CDR3 is CASRRDSNNEKLFF. The DNA of the CDR3 is TGTGCCAGCAGGAGGGACAGCAATAATGAAAAACTGTTTTTT. Variable domain in full (rest from reference TRBV2 and TRBJ1-4): EPEVTQTPSHQVTQMGQEVILRCVPISNHLYFYWYRQILGQKVEFLVSFYNNEISEKSEIFDDQFSVERPDGSNFTLKIRSTKLEDSAMYFCASRRDSNNEKLFFGSGTQLSVL.

The chain couples TRBV4-3 to TRBJ2-2; 9 bases align to TRBD1. Germline V gene lookup returns CDR1 LGHNA and CDR2 YSLEER. V gave up 3 bases and J gave up 3 bases; unmatched junction bases: 5. The CDR3 is 16 residues long. Here the CDR3 DNA reads TGCGCCAGCAGCCAGGGACAGGGTTGGTACACCGGGGAGCTGTTTTTT. Translating gives CASSQGQGWYTGELFF.